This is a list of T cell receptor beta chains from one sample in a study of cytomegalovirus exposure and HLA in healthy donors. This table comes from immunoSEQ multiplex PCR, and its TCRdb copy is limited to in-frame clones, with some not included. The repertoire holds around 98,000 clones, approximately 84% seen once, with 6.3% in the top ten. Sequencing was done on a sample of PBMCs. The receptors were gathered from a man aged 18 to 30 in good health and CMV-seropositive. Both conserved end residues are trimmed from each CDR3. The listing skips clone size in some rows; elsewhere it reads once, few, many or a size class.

ASQPGDRHNSPLH TRBJ1-6 TRBV5-1 - 13
ASRTPHRVTNYGYT TRBJ1-2 TRBV19 once 14
ASSLGQAGDTQY TRBJ2-3 TRBV6-6 - 12
ASSQGQVSEKLF TRBJ1-4 TRBV5-1 - 12
ASTLAGDTGELF TRBJ2-2 TRBV5-4 - 12
ASSPYSYNEQF TRBJ2-1 TRBV7-9 few 11
ASSTWTGYTEQY TRBJ2-7 TRBV5-6 few 12
ASREAAYSNQPQH TRBJ1-5 TRBV19 - 13
SVAGLGQPQH TRBJ1-5 TRBV29-1 - 10
ASSRDRGTPYEQY TRBJ2-7 TRBV7-2 - 13
ASSYRDRYNEQF TRBJ2-1 TRBV6-6 - 12
ASSATGGDTQY TRBJ2-3 TRBV6-1 - 11
ASSLSGDTGELF TRBJ2-2 TRBV10-1 - 12
ATTGFGGLTGELF TRBJ2-2 TRBV19 - 13
ATSRGWGRLSYEQY TRBJ2-7 TRBV15 once 14
ASSSGGLAGVSSYNEQF TRBJ2-1 TRBV7-9 - 17
ASSLGGLAGAYEQY TRBJ2-7 TRBV5-1 - 14
ASSYPNWDRGKNYGYT TRBJ1-2 TRBV19 few 16
ASSLSGQGNTGELF TRBJ2-2 TRBV27 - 14
ASSPPGLAGDSYEQY TRBJ2-7 TRBV18 - 15
ASAVINMVSPLH TRBJ1-6 TRBV6-5 - 12
ASSLEWGTGAYEQY TRBJ2-7 TRBV7-8 - 14
ASSARDGEQY TRBJ2-7 TRBV25-1 - 10
ASSLGRNYEQY TRBJ2-7 TRBV5-4 - 11
ASREGTGVGKLF TRBJ1-4 TRBV6-4 - 12
AISGGQGVQETQY TRBJ2-5 TRBV10-3 - 13
ASSMQREGLYNEQF TRBJ2-1 TRBV11-2 - 14
ASSRQGGSYEQY TRBJ2-7 TRBV5-4 - 12
ASKQGSSTDTQY TRBJ2-3 TRBV19 - 12
ASSPRGRVEGYT TRBJ1-2 TRBV7-9 - 12
ASSLLAGGLRGTDTQY TRBJ2-3 TRBV7-3 - 16
ASSTGTRAYEQY TRBJ2-7 TRBV5-8 - 12
ASSQEFLAGGPYNEQF TRBJ2-1 TRBV4-3 - 16
ASSVSRTDNEQF TRBJ2-1 TRBV9 - 12
ASSPRVGHEQY TRBJ2-7 TRBV9 - 11
ASSLKQGLGDTQY TRBJ2-3 TRBV27 once 13
ASSQDPAGTEAF TRBJ1-1 TRBV4-3 - 12
ASSAASVTDTQY TRBJ2-3 TRBV9 - 12
ASSLTGYVAEAF TRBJ1-1 TRBV7-9 - 12
ASRRSGDATDTQY TRBJ2-3 TRBV7-6 - 13
ASSIGGQNTEAF TRBJ1-1 TRBV7-9 - 12
ASSQDVGGTGWYEQY TRBJ2-7 TRBV4-1 - 15
ASRNKNTGELF TRBJ2-2 TRBV6-5 - 11
ASSLFPGTSSTDTQY TRBJ2-3 TRBV7-2 - 15
ASSTLTGTGNTEAF TRBJ1-1 TRBV7-9 - 14
AISEHSYTGELF TRBJ2-2 TRBV10-3 - 12
ASSLGDRGTDTQY TRBJ2-3 TRBV28 - 13